These 27 T cell receptor beta chains were sequenced from one sample in a study of shared clonotypes between healthy human individuals. The table came from immunoSEQ multiplex PCR; TCRdb's copy has only in-frame clones and leaves some out. The repertoire holds hundreds of thousands of clones, with 97% as singletons. Sequences were obtained from naive CD4+ T cells sorted from blood. Indicated subset: CD45RA+ positively selected. Source of these receptors: a woman younger than 45 in good health.

The J gene is TRBJ2-3, the V gene TRBV6-4, with D unresolved. The CDR3 spans 13 residues. Per the germline V gene, CDR1 is MRHNA and CDR2 is SNTAGT. Trimming took 4 bases from V and 4 from J, leaving 9 bases between them. The CDR3 region has the DNA TGTGCCAGCAGTGGCCGGCGGTCAGATACGCAGTATTTT. This sequence encodes CASSGRRSDTQYF.

This clone was found once. This chain joins TRBV9 and TRBJ1-2; 9 positions match TRBD1. There are 15 residues in the CDR3. Germline loops: CDR1 SGDLS, CDR2 YYNGEE. V lost 1 base, J lost 8 bases, and 9 bases stayed unmatched. The CDR3 here is CASSVSTGQGGGYTF. The CDR3 nucleotides read TGTGCCAGCAGCGTATCTACGGGACAGGGCGGGGGCTACACCTTC.

The chain couples TRBV27 to TRBJ2-7, with 8 bases matching TRBD1. Germline V gene lookup returns CDR1 MNHEY and CDR2 SMNVEV (reference sequence). J gave up 2 bases and V 8 bases, and 8 bases lay outside the gene matches. The CDR3 totals 14 residues. The CDR3 DNA reads TGTGCCAGCGGACCGTGGACAGGGCCCTACGAGCAGTACTTC. This translates into CASGPWTGPYEQYF.

The chain recombines TRBV11-2 with TRBJ2-1; D uncertain. V dropped 1 base and J dropped 7 bases, with 5 bases sitting between them. Germline V gene lookup returns CDR1 SGHAT and CDR2 FQNNGV. This CDR3 contains 12 residues. The DNA of the CDR3 is TGTGCCAGCAGCTTAGCCCAAAATGAGCAGTTCTTC. As protein: CASSLAQNEQFF.

The chain uses TRBV28 and TRBJ2-4, with 7 bases matching TRBD1. J was trimmed by 8 bases and V by 10 bases; bases with no gene match: 14. The germline V gene encodes CDR1 MDHEN and CDR2 SYDVKM. The CDR3 sequence is 14 residues long. CDR3 sequence reads: CATHYTGDRDIQYF. The CDR3, as DNA: TGTGCCACCCATTACACAGGGGATAGGGACATTCAGTACTTC. The full variable domain, in which reference TRBV28 and TRBJ2-4 provide the parts outside the CDR3, is DVKVTQSSRYLVKRTGEKVFLECVQDMDHENMFWYRQDPGLGLRLIYFSYDVKMKEKGDIPEGYSVSREKKERFSLILESASTNQTSMYLCATHYTGDRDIQYFGAGTRLSVL.

The chain joins TRBV19 to TRBJ2-1, with TRBD2 as a possible D gene (5 bases). The V end was cut by 7 bases, the J end by 8 bases, with 21 bases between. Looked up from germline, CDR1 is LNHDA and CDR2 is SQIVND (reference sequence). This CDR3 has 15 amino acids. CDR3 sequence (DNA): TGTGCCAGTACCGTGTCACTAGATGTCGACGATGAGCAGTTCTTC. It specifies CASTVSLDVDDEQFF.

The J gene is TRBJ2-7, the V gene TRBV7-3; D possibly corresponds to TRBD2 (5 bases). The CDR3 is 13 amino acids. With 0 bases removed from V and 5 bases from J, the gap between germline ends came to 8 bases. Germline loops: CDR1 SGHTA, CDR2 FQGTGA. The CDR3 is CASSLTSANEQYF. In DNA, the CDR3 is TGTGCCAGCAGCTTAACTAGCGCCAACGAGCAGTACTTC.

About this clone itself: Other DNA sequences of this sample code for an identical CDR3. The chain links TRBV4-1 to TRBJ1-5, with 7 bases aligning to TRBD1. V shed 2 bases, J shed 2 bases, and the junction held 0 bases outside the gene matches. The CDR3 is 14 amino acids. Germline-derived CDR1 and CDR2 are MGHRA and YSYEKL. The CDR3 DNA reads as TGCGCCAGCAGCCAAACAGGGGGCAATCAGCCCCAGCATTTT. This codes for CASSQTGGNQPQHF.

The chain links TRBV19 to TRBJ2-5, with D maybe TRBD2 (7 bases). The J call is in doubt because the DNA end fits TRBJ2-7 better. Germline CDR1 reads LNHDA; CDR2 reads SQIVND (reference sequence). The CDR3 runs 17 residues. CDR3 residues: CASSRDKVAGGSYEQYF. The CDR3 DNA is TGTGCCAGTAGTAGGGACAAGGTTGCCGGGGGGTCCTACGAGCAGTACTTC.

This sequence joins TRBV20-1 and TRBJ1-1; no definite D call. Trimming stripped 6 bases from V and 1 base from J, with 6 bases between. The CDR3 extends over 11 amino acids. From germline, CDR1 is DFQATT and CDR2 SNEGSKA (reference sequence). DNA of the CDR3: TGCAGTGCAGCCCAGAACACTGAAGCTTTCTTT. It specifies CSAAQNTEAFF.

V gene TRBV15 combines with J gene TRBJ2-7; D gene uncertain. This CDR3 region has 13 residues. Germline V gene lookup returns CDR1 LNHNV and CDR2 YYDKDF (reference sequence). V shed 1 base and J shed 3 bases, with 7 bases lying between them. CDR3 sequence: CATSRGVDYEQYF. CDR3 DNA: TGTGCCACCAGCAGAGGTGTAGACTACGAGCAGTACTTC.

The V and J genes are TRBV19 and TRBJ1-5, with D unclear. V shed 7 bases and J shed 5 bases, with 9 bases lying between them. The CDR3 has 12 amino acids. The germline CDR1 and CDR2 sequences are LNHDA and SQIVND (reference sequence). CDR3 amino acids: CASMGSYQPQHF. CDR3 DNA: TGTGCCAGTATGGGGTCATATCAGCCCCAGCATTTT.

The V call is TRBV6-1, the J call TRBJ2-7; 8 bases align to TRBD2. Germline CDR1 and CDR2: MNHNS and SASEGT. V shed 4 bases and J 4 bases; nucleotides not matched to a gene: 9. This CDR3 comprises 15 residues. The CDR3 DNA reads as TGTGCCAGCAGTGGGGCTAGCGGGCCCGGGTACGAGCAGTACTTC. Translating gives CASSGASGPGYEQYF.

The chain employs TRBV7-2 and TRBJ2-7; 8 bases map to TRBD2. Trimming removed 5 bases from V and 0 bases from J; junction bases left unmatched: 6. The CDR3 covers 15 residues. Germline V lookup: CDR1 SGHTA, CDR2 FQGNSA. CDR3 amino acids: CASSPSSGASYEQYF. CDR3 DNA sequence: TGTGCCAGCAGCCCCAGTAGCGGGGCCTCCTACGAGCAGTACTTC.

This chain joins TRBV6-1 and TRBJ2-7; TRBD2 agrees at 14 bases. The CDR3 is 17 residues long. Trimming took 3 bases from V and 3 from J; bases not matched to a gene: 7. From germline, CDR1 is MNHNS and CDR2 SASEGT. CDR3 sequence (DNA): TGTGCCAGCAGTGATACACCGGGACTAGCGGGAGACTACGAGCAGTACTTC. Its translation is CASSDTPGLAGDYEQYF.

This sequence joins TRBV4-1 and TRBJ1-4; TRBD1 agrees at 9 bases. V gave up 6 bases and J gave up 7 bases; unmatched junction bases: 6. The CDR3 has 14 amino acids. The V gene's germline CDR1 is MGHRA and CDR2 YSYEKL. CDR3 in DNA: TGCGCCAGCAGTCGTCCGGGACAGGGTGAAAAACTGTTTTTT. Protein sequence: CASSRPGQGEKLFF.

The V gene is TRBV10-1, the J gene TRBJ2-2; D may be TRBD1 or TRBD2 (5 bases each). Deletions cut 2 bases from V and 1 base from J, with 5 bases between. The CDR3 loop spans 14 amino acids. Germline V gene lookup returns CDR1 WNHNN and CDR2 SYGVQD (reference sequence). The CDR3 here is CASSEGGNTGELFF. CDR3 DNA: TGCGCCAGCAGTGAGGGGGGGAACACCGGGGAGCTGTTTTTT.

This clone was seen a single time. The rearrangement links TRBV6-4 to TRBJ1-1, with TRBD1 identical over 7 bases. This CDR3 is built from 18 residues. Per germline, CDR1 MRHNA and CDR2 SNTAGT. Unmatched junction bases numbered 15, after V lost 5 bases and J lost 0 bases. The CDR3 DNA sequence: TGTGCCAGCAGTCCTAAAGGCAGGGGGACCCTATTGAACACTGAAGCTTTCTTT. Residues: CASSPKGRGTLLNTEAFF.

The chain uses TRBV7-2 and TRBJ2-3; possibly TRBD2 for D (5 bases). The length of the CDR3 is 11 residues. Between the trimmed V and J ends, which lost 4 bases and 8 bases, there was a span of 7 bases. The germline V gene has CDR1 SGHTA and CDR2 FQGNSA. CDR3 in amino acids: CASSWTPTQYF. As DNA, the CDR3 is TGTGCCAGCAGCTGGACTCCTACGCAGTATTTT.

CDR3 nucleotide sequence: TGTGCCAGCAAGGGGGATGGCAACACCGGGGAGCTGTTTTTT. Residues: CASKGDGNTGELFF. The chain is built from TRBV2 and TRBJ2-2; D perhaps matches TRBD1 (6 bases). Germline V gene sequence: CDR1 SNHLY, CDR2 FYNNEI. This CDR3 region has 14 residues. The ends were cut back, 7 bases at V and 2 bases at J, with 11 bases in the middle.

The chain carries TRBV28 and TRBJ2-3, with 10 bases lining up with TRBD2. The CDR3 is 15 amino acids. Trimming removed 6 bases from V and 4 bases from J; junction bases left unmatched: 7. Germline V CDR1 and CDR2: MDHEN, SYDVKM. Here the CDR3 reads CASRPSGRSSDTQYF. CDR3 DNA sequence: TGTGCCAGCAGACCTAGCGGGAGATCTTCAGATACGCAGTATTTT. Full variable domain (missing parts from reference TRBV28 and TRBJ2-3): DVKVTQSSRYLVKRTGEKVFLECVQDMDHENMFWYRQDPGLGLRLIYFSYDVKMKEKGDIPEGYSVSREKKERFSLILESASTNQTSMYLCASRPSGRSSDTQYFGPGTRLTVL.

The V call is TRBV2, the J call TRBJ1-4; no reliable D call. Between the trimmed V and J ends, which lost 6 bases and 2 bases, there was a span of 10 bases. This CDR3 contains 14 residues. Germline CDR1 SNHLY, CDR2 FYNNEI. The CDR3, as DNA: TGTGCCAGCAGACCGAGGGTGACTAATGAAAAACTGTTTTTT. It is translated as CASRPRVTNEKLFF. Using reference TRBV2 and TRBJ1-4 for the parts outside the CDR3, the full variable domain is EPEVTQTPSHQVTQMGQEVILRCVPISNHLYFYWYRQILGQKVEFLVSFYNNEISEKSEIFDDQFSVERPDGSNFTLKIRSTKLEDSAMYFCASRPRVTNEKLFFGSGTQLSVL.

The chain combines TRBV19 with TRBJ2-5; D tentatively reads TRBD1 or TRBD2 (5 bases each). Per the germline V gene, CDR1 is LNHDA and CDR2 is SQIVND (reference sequence). The CDR3 is 15 amino acids. V lost 3 bases, J lost 2 bases, and 13 bases lay in between. The CDR3 reads CASSMVGVGQETQYF. The CDR3 DNA follows: TGTGCCAGTAGTATGGTGGGGGTCGGGCAAGAGACCCAGTACTTC.

This clone was observed once. The rearrangement uses TRBV4-2 and TRBJ2-7; 10 nucleotides line up with TRBD2. This CDR3 is 15 amino acids long. CDR1 LGHNA and CDR2 YNFKEQ come from the germline V gene. V gave up 0 bases and J gave up 5 bases; unmatched junction bases: 4. This chain's CDR3 is CASSQDLAGVNEQYF. CDR3 in DNA: TGTGCCAGCAGCCAAGATCTAGCGGGAGTCAACGAGCAGTACTTC.

This chain uses TRBV28 with TRBJ2-3; TRBD2 matches 7 bases. The CDR3 spans 17 residues. V was clipped by 6 bases and J by 0 bases; unmatched bases: 12. Germline V lookup: CDR1 MDHEN, CDR2 SYDVKM. As DNA, the CDR3 is TGTGCCAGCAGCTCCCCCGTTTTAGCGGGTAGCACAGATACGCAGTATTTT. Encoded protein: CASSSPVLAGSTDTQYF.

J is TRBJ2-2 and V is TRBV13; TRBD2 agrees at 8 bases. In germline, CDR1 is PRHDT, CDR2 FYEKMQ (reference sequence). V shed 3 bases, J shed 9 bases, and the junction held 9 bases outside the gene matches. CDR3 size: 15 residues. CDR3 residues: CASSLISGGPRELFF. Written as DNA, the CDR3 is TGTGCCAGCAGCTTGATATCGGGAGGGCCGAGGGAGCTGTTTTTT.

The rearrangement links TRBV6-5 to TRBJ1-1, with a weak D call TRBD1 (5 bases). Germline V gene lookup returns CDR1 MNHEY and CDR2 SVGAGI. V shed 6 bases and J shed 9 bases, with 17 bases lying between them. The CDR3 has 13 amino acids. DNA for the CDR3: TGTGCCAGCAGGCCCTCTCGTCAGGGAAAAGCTTTCTTT. Translating gives CASRPSRQGKAFF.